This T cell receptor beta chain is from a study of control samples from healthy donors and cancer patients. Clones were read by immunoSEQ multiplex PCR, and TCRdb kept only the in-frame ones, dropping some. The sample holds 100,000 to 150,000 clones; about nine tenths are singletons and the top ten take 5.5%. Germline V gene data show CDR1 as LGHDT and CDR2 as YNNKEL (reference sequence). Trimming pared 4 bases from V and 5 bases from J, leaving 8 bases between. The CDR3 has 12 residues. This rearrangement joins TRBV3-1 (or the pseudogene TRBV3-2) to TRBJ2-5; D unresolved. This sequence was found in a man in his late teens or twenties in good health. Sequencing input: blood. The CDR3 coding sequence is TGTGCCAGCAGCCTATTTCGGGAGACCCAGTACTTC. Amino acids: CASSLFRETQYF.